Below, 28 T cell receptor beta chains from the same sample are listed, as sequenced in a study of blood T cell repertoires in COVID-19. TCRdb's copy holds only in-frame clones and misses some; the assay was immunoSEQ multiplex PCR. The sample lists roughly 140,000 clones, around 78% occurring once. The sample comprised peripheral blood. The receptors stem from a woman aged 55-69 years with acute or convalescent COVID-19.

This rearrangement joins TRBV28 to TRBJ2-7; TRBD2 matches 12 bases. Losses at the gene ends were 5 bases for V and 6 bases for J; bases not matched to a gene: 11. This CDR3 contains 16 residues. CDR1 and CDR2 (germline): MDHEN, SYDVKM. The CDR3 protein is CASSPRLAGANGEQYF. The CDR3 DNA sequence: TGTGCCAGCAGTCCGCGACTAGCGGGAGCGAATGGCGAGCAGTACTTC.

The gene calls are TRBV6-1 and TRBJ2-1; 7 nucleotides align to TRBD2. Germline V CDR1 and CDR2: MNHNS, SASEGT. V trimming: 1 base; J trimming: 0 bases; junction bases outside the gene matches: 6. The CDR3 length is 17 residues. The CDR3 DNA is TGTGCCAGCAGTGAAGGGGGAGCGGGAAGCTCCTACAATGAGCAGTTCTTC. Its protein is CASSEGGAGSSYNEQFF.

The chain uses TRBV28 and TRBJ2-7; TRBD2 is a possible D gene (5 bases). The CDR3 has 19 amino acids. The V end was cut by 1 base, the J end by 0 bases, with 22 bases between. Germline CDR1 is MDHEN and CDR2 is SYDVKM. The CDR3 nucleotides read TGTGCCAGCAGTTTATCCTCGCACCTTATGGGCGGGTACTCCTACGAGCAGTACTTC. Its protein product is CASSLSSHLMGGYSYEQYF.

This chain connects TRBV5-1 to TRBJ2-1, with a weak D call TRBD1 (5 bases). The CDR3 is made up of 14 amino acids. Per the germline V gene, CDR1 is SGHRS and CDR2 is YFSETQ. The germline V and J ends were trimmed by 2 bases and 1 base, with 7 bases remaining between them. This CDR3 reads CASSLDRSYNEQFF. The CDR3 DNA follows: TGCGCCAGCAGCTTAGACAGATCCTACAATGAGCAGTTCTTC.

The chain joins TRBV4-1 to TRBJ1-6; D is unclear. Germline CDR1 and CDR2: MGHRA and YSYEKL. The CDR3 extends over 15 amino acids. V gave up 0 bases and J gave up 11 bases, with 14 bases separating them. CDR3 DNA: TGCGCCAGCAGCCAAGATACGGCGGAGTGGGCACCCCTCCACTTT. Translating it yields CASSQDTAEWAPLHF.

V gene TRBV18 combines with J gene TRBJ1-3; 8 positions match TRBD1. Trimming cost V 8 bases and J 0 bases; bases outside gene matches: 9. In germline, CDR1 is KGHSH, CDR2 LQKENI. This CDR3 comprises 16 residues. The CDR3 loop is CASAGQVSSSGNTIYF. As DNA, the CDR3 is TGTGCCAGCGCGGGACAGGTCTCGAGCTCTGGAAACACCATATATTTT.

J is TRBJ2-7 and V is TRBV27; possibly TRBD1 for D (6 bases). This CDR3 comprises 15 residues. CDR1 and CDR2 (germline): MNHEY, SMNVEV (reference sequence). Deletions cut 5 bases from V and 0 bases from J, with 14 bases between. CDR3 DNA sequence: TGTGCCAGCAGTCTTAGGGGGTTCCGCTCCTACGAGCAGTACTTC. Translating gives CASSLRGFRSYEQYF.

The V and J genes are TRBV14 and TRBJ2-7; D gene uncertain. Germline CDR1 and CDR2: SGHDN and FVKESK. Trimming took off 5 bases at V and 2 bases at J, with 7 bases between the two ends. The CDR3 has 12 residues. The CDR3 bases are TGTGCCAGCAGCATAGACACCTACGAGCAGTACTTC. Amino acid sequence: CASSIDTYEQYF.

CDR3 loop: CASRRQGDTGELFF. In DNA form, the CDR3 reads TGTGCCAGCAGGAGACAGGGGGACACCGGGGAGCTGTTTTTT. This rearrangement joins TRBV3-1 (or the pseudogene TRBV3-2) to TRBJ2-2; 9 bases are a match to TRBD1. The CDR3 is made up of 14 amino acids. CDR1 and CDR2 from the germline V gene are LGHDT and YNNKEL (reference sequence). V shed 6 bases and J 3 bases; nucleotides not matched to a gene: 2.

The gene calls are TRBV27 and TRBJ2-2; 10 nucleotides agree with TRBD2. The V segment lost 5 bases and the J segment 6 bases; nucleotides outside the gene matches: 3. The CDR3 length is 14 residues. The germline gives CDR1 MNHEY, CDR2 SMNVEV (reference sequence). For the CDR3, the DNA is TGTGCCAGCAGTAGAGCGGGAGGGCCCGGGGAGCTGTTTTTT. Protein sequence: CASSRAGGPGELFF.

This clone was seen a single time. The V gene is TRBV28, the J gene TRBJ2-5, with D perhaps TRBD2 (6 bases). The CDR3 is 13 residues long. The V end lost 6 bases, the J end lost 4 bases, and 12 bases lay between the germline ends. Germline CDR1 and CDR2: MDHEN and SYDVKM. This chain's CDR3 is CASSRGTGETQYF. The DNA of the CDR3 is TGTGCCAGCAGCCGGGGGACGGGAGAGACCCAGTACTTC.

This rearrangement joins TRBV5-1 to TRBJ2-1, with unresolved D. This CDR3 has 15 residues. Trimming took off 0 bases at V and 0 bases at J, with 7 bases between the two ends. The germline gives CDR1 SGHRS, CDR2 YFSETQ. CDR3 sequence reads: CASSLDSSSYNEQFF. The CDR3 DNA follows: TGCGCCAGCAGCTTGGACTCAAGCTCCTACAATGAGCAGTTCTTC.

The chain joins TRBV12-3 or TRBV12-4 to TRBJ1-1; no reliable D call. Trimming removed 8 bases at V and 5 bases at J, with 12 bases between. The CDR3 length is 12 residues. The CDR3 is CASGDLFTEAFF. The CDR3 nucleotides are TGTGCCAGCGGAGACTTGTTTACTGAAGCTTTCTTT.

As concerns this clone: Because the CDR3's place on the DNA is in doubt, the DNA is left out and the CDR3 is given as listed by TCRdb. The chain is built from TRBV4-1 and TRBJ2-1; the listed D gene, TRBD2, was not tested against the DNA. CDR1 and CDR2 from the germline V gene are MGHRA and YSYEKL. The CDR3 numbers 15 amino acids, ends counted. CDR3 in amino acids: CASSQVWASGSNPFF.

The CDR3 protein is CASSWNGAAKNQPQHF. CDR3 DNA sequence: TGTGCCAGCAGTTGGAACGGTGCGGCAAAGAATCAGCCCCAGCATTTT. The chain couples TRBV28 to TRBJ1-5; D call uncertain. The CDR3 runs 16 residues. With 4 bases removed from V and 4 bases from J, the gap between germline ends came to 17 bases. Germline loops: CDR1 MDHEN, CDR2 SYDVKM.

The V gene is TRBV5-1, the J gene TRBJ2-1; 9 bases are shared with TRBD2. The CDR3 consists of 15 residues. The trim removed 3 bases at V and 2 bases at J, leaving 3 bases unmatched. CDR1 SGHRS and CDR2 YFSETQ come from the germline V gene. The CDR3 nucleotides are TGCGCCAGCAGCTCGCTAGCGGGAACCTACAATGAGCAGTTCTTC. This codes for CASSSLAGTYNEQFF.

The CDR3 DNA follows: TGTGCCAGCAGTATTGACCACAGGTTCTCTGGGGCCAACGTCCTGACTTTC. It encodes CASSIDHRFSGANVLTF. The chain links TRBV27 to TRBJ2-6; weak D call: TRBD1 (5 bases). V lost 5 bases and J lost 0, with 14 bases in between. This CDR3 has 17 amino acids. CDR1 and CDR2 from the germline V gene are MNHEY and SMNVEV (reference sequence).

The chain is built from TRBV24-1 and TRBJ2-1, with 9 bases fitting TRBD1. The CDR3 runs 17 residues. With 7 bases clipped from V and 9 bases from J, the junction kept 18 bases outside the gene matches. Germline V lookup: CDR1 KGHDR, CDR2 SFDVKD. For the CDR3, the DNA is TGTGCCACCAGACCGGGACAGGGTACCTTATTACGCGGTGAGCAGTTCTTC. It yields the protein CATRPGQGTLLRGEQFF.

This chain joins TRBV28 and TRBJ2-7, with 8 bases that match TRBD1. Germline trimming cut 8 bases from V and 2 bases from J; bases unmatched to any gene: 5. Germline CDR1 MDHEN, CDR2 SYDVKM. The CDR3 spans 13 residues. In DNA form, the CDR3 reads TGTGCCAGCGGACAGGGTTGGACCTACGAGCAGTACTTC. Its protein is CASGQGWTYEQYF.

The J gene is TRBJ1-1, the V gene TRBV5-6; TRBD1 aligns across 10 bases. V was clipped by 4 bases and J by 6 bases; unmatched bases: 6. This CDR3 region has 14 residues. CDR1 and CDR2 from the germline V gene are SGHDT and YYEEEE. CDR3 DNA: TGTGCCAGCAGCGACGGACAGGGGGGAGCTGAAGCTTTCTTT. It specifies CASSDGQGGAEAFF.

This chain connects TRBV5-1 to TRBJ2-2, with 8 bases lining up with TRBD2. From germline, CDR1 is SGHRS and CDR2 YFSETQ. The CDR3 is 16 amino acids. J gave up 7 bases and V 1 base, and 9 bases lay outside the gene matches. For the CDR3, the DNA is TGCGCCAGCAGCTTGAGTAGGAGCGGGAGAATCGGGGAGCTGTTTTTT. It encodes CASSLSRSGRIGELFF.

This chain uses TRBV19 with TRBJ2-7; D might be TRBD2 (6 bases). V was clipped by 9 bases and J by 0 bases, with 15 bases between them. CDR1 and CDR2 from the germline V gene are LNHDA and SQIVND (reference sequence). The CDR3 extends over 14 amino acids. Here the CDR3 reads CASRRRGYSYEQYF. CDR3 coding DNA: TGTGCCAGCCGCAGGCGGGGCTACTCCTACGAGCAGTACTTC.

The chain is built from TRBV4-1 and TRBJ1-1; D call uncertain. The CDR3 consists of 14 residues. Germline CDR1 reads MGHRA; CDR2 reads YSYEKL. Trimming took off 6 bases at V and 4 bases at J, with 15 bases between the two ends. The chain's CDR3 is CASRLEGGGTEAFF. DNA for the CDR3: TGCGCCAGCAGACTTGAGGGTGGAGGCACTGAAGCTTTCTTT.

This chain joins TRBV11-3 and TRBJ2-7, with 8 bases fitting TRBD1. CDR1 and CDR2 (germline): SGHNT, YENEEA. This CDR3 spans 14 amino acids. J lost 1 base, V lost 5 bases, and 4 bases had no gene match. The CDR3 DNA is TGTGCCAGCAGCCCCCGACAGGGGTCCTACGAGCAGTACTTC. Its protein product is CASSPRQGSYEQYF.

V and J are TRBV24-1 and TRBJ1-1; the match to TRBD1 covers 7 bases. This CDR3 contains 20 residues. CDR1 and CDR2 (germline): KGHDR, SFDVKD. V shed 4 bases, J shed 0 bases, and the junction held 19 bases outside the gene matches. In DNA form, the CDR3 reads TGTGCCACCAGTGACTATCTAGGACAGGTTCCCCCGGTCTTGAACACTGAAGCTTTCTTT. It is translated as CATSDYLGQVPPVLNTEAFF.

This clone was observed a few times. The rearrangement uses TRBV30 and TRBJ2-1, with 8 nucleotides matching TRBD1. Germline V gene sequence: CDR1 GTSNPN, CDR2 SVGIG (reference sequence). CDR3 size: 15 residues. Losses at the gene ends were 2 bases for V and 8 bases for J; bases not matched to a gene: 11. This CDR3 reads CAWSTGTGANDEQFF. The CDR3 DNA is TGTGCCTGGAGTACCGGGACAGGAGCTAACGATGAGCAGTTCTTC.

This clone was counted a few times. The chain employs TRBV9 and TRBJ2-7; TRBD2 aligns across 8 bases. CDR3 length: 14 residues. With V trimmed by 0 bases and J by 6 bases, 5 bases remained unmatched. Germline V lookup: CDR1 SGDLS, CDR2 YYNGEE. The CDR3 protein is CASSVDGGVREQYF. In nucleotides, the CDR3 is TGTGCCAGCAGCGTAGACGGGGGGGTCCGCGAGCAGTACTTC.

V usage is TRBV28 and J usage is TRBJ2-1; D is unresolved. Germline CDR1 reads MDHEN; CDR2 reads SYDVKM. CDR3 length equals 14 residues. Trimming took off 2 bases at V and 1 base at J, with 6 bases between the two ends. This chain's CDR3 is CASSLRGSYNEQFF. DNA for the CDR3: TGTGCCAGCAGTTTAAGAGGATCCTACAATGAGCAGTTCTTC.